This T cell receptor beta chain was recovered during a study of beta chain features in type 1 diabetes. Overall study context: Across the samples, over 85 million sorted cells were examined in total. Overall study findings and caveats: Any HLA-type effect on TCRB rearrangement remained unresolved here.

With respect to this clone: No antigen is known for it.

The CDR3 is made up of 13 amino acids. Trimming took 3 bases from V and 7 from J, leaving 12 bases between them. Germline CDR1 reads MNHEY; CDR2 reads SVGAGI. Expressed TCRB transcripts were sequenced because the isolated RNA had all been reverse transcribed beforehand. This table comes from immunoSEQ multiplex PCR, and its TCRdb copy is limited to in-frame clones, with some not included. The sample holds roughly 400,000 clones, roughly 16% seen once. J is TRBJ1-2 and V is TRBV6-5; tentatively, D is TRBD1 (5 bases). The source of this sequence is a woman between 18 and 29 years old in good health. Sequencing was carried out using naive CD4+ T cells from blood. CDR3 residues: CASSYMGGFGYTF. The CDR3 DNA reads TGTGCCAGCAGTTATATGGGGGGATTTGGCTACACCTTC.